This entry lists 3 T cell receptor beta chains sequenced from one sample in a study of a mutant IDH1 vaccine in newly diagnosed glioma. Profiling relied on immunoSEQ multiplex PCR, and the TCRdb table lists in-frame clones only, not all of them. The repertoire includes tens of thousands of clones, roughly 80% of them detected once, and roughly 4% sits in the top ten. These receptors lack a known antigen. Time point: week 35, safety follow-up. All doses held 300 ug of mutant IDH1 20-mer peptide, with topical imiquimod. The source material was PBMCs, sampled from a glioma patient whose treatment included an IDH1 peptide vaccine. These receptors were taken from a woman aged 18 to 35 with glioma.

The gene calls are TRBV14 and TRBJ1-3; D gene uncertain. Trimming removed 3 bases at V and 7 bases at J, with 7 bases between. This CDR3 spans 12 amino acids. The germline V gene encodes CDR1 SGHDN and CDR2 FVKESK. For the CDR3, the DNA is TGTGCCAGCAGCCACCTTGGGAACACCATATATTTT. Protein: CASSHLGNTIYF.

The rearrangement uses TRBV5-4 and TRBJ2-4; TRBD2 matches at 8 bases. In germline, CDR1 is SGHNT, CDR2 YYREEE (reference sequence). The V and J ends lost 4 bases and 0 bases, in that order; junction bases with no gene match: 6. The CDR3 contains 16 residues. This CDR3 reads CASSPGGVLAKNIQYF. CDR3 DNA sequence: TGTGCCAGCAGCCCGGGGGGGGTTCTAGCCAAAAACATTCAGTACTTC. Full variable domain (rest looked up from reference TRBV5-4 and TRBJ2-4): ETGVTQSPTHLIKTRGQQVTLRCSSQSGHNTVSWYQQALGQGPQFIFQYYREEENGRGNFPPRFSGLQFPNYSSELNVNALELDDSALYLCASSPGGVLAKNIQYFGAGTRLSVL.

V is TRBV30 and J is TRBJ2-1, with D possibly called TRBD1 or TRBD2 (5 bases each). Germline CDR1 and CDR2: GTSNPN and SVGIG (reference sequence). CDR3 length: 12 amino acids. V lost 5 bases, J lost 12 bases, and 17 bases lay in between. The CDR3, as DNA: TGTGCCTGGGGACGGGACCTAGGGACGCAGTTCTTC. Translating gives CAWGRDLGTQFF.